The source of this TCR beta chain is a study of cytomegalovirus exposure and HLA in healthy donors. In the PCR, 60 Vbeta and 13 Jbeta primers were used. In the authors' methods: Tens of millions of unique TCR beta chains, 9 million to 14 million shared, were counted in a later analysis. Libraries were prepared by immunoSEQ multiplex PCR; TCRdb keeps only in-frame clonotypes and omits some of them. Clone size and V and J calls were adopted from that table, with D and trimming inferred from the DNA. Here the sample table reports some 48,000 clones. Losses at the gene ends were 0 bases for V and 8 bases for J; bases not matched to a gene: 4. Looked up from germline, CDR1 is LGHNA and CDR2 is YNFKEQ. The CDR3 spans 15 residues. Donors sampled were nominally healthy, though unrecorded immune exposures were likely. To note about this clone: What it binds is unknown.

Study-level points and caveats: The authors later linked a missense DCLRE1C variant to TCR beta V- and J-gene trimming. 16,951 TCR beta sequences were associated with HLA alleles at 0.05 false discovery rate in a later analysis.

This receptor was identified in a male donor in good health and CMV-seropositive. V and J are TRBV4-2 and TRBJ2-3; 11 positions agree with TRBD2. Sequenced: PBMCs. The DNA for the CDR3 is TGTGCCAGCAGCCAAGAGTTAGCGGGGGGGCGTACGCAGTATTTT. Protein product: CASSQELAGGRTQYF.